This entry features one T cell receptor beta chain sequence. What it recognizes is unknown. Cells designated naive CD8 were CD45RO-negative and were positively selected for CCR7, with terminally differentiated effector memory CD45RA+ cells excluded. These data come from a study of shared clonotypes between healthy human individuals. Overall study findings and caveats: Sequencing depth was expected to affect clonotype sharing among donors. Large sequencing depth failed to make sorted-subset sequencing complete, rarefaction showed. The four-donor shared clonotypes exceeded non-shared clonotypes in generation probability, with non-shared ones scoring lower.

Each replicate PCR on the sorted subsets used roughly 210 ng DNA (roughly 32,000 T cell genomes). Some clones are missing from TCRdb's copy, which holds only in-frame ones; the method was immunoSEQ multiplex PCR. The data show about 650,000 clones, less than 97% seen once. The CDR3 contains 15 residues. Germline V gives CDR1 SNHLY, CDR2 FYNNEI. The V end lost 1 base, the J end lost 0 bases, and 7 bases lay between the germline ends. The receptor was isolated from a woman in her 30s in good health. The chain has TRBV2 and TRBJ1-5; D is ambiguous. The sequenced material came from naive CD8+ T cells sorted from blood. CDR3 in amino acids: CASSEGWGSNQPQHF. CDR3 bases: TGTGCCAGCAGTGAAGGCTGGGGTAGCAATCAGCCCCAGCATTTT.